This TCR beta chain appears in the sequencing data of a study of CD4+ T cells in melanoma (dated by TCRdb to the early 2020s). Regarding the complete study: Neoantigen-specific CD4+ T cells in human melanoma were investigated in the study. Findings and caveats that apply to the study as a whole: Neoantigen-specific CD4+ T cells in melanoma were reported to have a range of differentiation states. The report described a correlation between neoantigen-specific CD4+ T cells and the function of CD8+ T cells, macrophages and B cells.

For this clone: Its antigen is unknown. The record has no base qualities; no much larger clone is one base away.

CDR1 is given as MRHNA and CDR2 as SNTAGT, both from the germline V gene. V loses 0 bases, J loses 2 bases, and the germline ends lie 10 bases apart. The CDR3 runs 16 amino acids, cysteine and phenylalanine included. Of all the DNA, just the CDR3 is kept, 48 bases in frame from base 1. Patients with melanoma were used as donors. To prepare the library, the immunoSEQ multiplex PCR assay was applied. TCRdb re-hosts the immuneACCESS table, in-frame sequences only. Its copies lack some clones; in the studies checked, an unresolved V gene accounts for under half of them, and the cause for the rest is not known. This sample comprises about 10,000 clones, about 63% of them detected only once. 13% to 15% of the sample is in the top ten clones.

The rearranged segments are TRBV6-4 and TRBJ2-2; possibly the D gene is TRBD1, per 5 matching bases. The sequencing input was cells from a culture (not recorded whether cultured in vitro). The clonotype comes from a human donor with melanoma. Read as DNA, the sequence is TGTGCCAGCAGTGACTCGAGACAGAAAAACACCGGGGAGCTGTTTTTT. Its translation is CASSDSRQKNTGELFF.